This entry features one TCR beta chain sequence. Its specificity is unknown. V was clipped by 0 bases and J by 3 bases; unmatched bases: 15. Germline V CDR1 and CDR2: SGDLS, YYNGEE. This CDR3 comprises 19 residues. Assay used: immunoSEQ multiplex PCR; TCRdb lists only in-frame clones, some missing. The sample lists 62,000 or so clones; about 85% were seen once. The data are from a study of OX40 agonist ivuxolimab in advanced cancers. About the research overall: Patients in the trial were receiving intravenous ivuxolimab every 2 weeks, at doses of 0.01 to 10 mg/kg. Overall study results and limits: Antigen targets of the expanded peripheral T cells went undetermined. Mean expanded clone counts were higher in CD8+ than CD4+ T cells.

The sequence came from an adult with an advanced solid tumor such as melanoma, head and neck, liver or kidney cancer. The sample consisted of CD4+ or CD8+ T cells sorted from blood, taken in a trial of the OX40 agonist ivuxolimab. J is TRBJ2-3 and V is TRBV9; 8 nucleotides line up with TRBD1. The CDR3 region is CASSVGMGRLRTGTDTQYF. CDR3 bases: TGTGCCAGCAGCGTAGGAATGGGGAGGTTGAGGACAGGGACAGATACGCAGTATTTT.